This T cell receptor (beta chain) is from a study of control samples from healthy donors and cancer patients (dated by TCRdb to the early 2020s). As concerns this clone: Its specific antigen is unknown. No clone much larger than this one lies a single base away; base qualities are absent.

The library was generated by the immunoSEQ multiplex PCR assay. TCRdb took this table from immuneACCESS and kept in-frame rearrangements with V and J called. Such tables lack part of the clones; where checked against another copy, unresolved V genes explain under half of the gap, and the rest is unexplained. The sample table records approximately 86,000 clones; 86% of these occur just once. The ten largest clones capture around 21% of the sample. Source material: blood. This clonotype was sampled from a man aged 30 to 45 in good health.

This receptor has the CDR3 CASSQDLSPREETQYF. The DNA sequence is TGTGCCAGCAGCCAAGATCTATCCCCCCGAGAAGAGACCCAGTACTTC. Recombination linked TRBV4-2 to TRBJ2-5; the D gene is unclear. From the cysteine up to the phenylalanine, the CDR3 has a length of 16 residues. Only CDR3 DNA remains: 48 bases, in frame from the first base. From the germline V gene, CDR1 is LGHNA and CDR2 is YNFKEQ. V drops 0 bases and J drops 3 bases, leaving 14 bases in between.